The rows below give T cell receptor beta chains drawn from one sample of a study of T cells in Graves' hyperthyroidism and ophthalmopathy. TCRdb passed the multiplex PCR reads through MiXCR, listing each CDR3 protein once. The repertoire consists of about 640,000 distinct CDR3 sequences, with about a fifth occurring once and the leading ten covering more than 30%. Sequenced: blood. Source of these receptors: a man aged 25-45 years with Graves' ophthalmopathy. Each CDR3 is given with its conserved first and last residue. The D gene is left open where the match is weak. The size entry is marked missing in some rows and otherwise reads once, few, many or a size class.

J gene,D gene,V gene,clone size,CDR3 DNA,CDR3 protein
TRBJ2-3,TRBD1,TRBV2,many,TGTGCCAGCAGAACTCAGGGGGCGACAGATACGCAGTATTTT,CASRTQGATDTQYF
TRBJ2-7,-,TRBV12-3/TRBV12-4,few,TGTGCCAGCAGTTTAGGTGGGAGTGGCCACGAGCAGTACTTC,CASSLGGSGHEQYF
TRBJ1-2,-,TRBV20-1,-,TGCAGTGCTAGGGCGGTACAACACCCCCCTATGGGCTACAGCTTC,CSARAVQHPPMGYSF
TRBJ2-1,-,TRBV4-1,few,TGCGCCAGCAGCCGAATGGGGACGGGAGATGACAATGAGCAGTTCTTC,CASSRMGTGDDNEQFF
TRBJ2-7,-,TRBV18,few,TGTGCCAGCTCACTTATAGAAGCCTACGAGCAGTACTTC,CASSLIEAYEQYF
TRBJ2-7,-,TRBV7-9,-,TGTGCCAGCAGCTTATCCGGGCCCCTGGGCGAGCAGTACTTC,CASSLSGPLGEQYF
TRBJ1-6,-,TRBV6-2/TRBV6-3,-,TGTGCCACCCAGGCCAGGGATTATTCACCCCTCCACTTT,CATQARDYSPLHF
TRBJ2-3,-,TRBV10-2,-,TGCGCCAGCAGTGAGTCGATGGGGACTGGTACAGATACGCAGTATTTT,CASSESMGTGTDTQYF
TRBJ2-1,TRBD2,TRBV27,-,TGTGCCAGCAGTTTATCAATCCTAGCGGGAGCTTCCAATGAGCAGTTCTTC,CASSLSILAGASNEQFF
TRBJ1-1,-,TRBV12-3/TRBV12-4,few,TGTGCCAGCAGTTTAATACGGGGGATAAAGAACACTGAAGCTTTCTTT,CASSLIRGIKNTEAFF
TRBJ1-3,-,TRBV7-6,many,TGTGCCAGCAGCTTAGCGCAGGGGCCAGGAAACACCATATATTTT,CASSLAQGPGNTIYF
TRBJ2-1,TRBD2,TRBV6-1,-,TGTGCCAGCAGTGAAGCGCCTAGCGGGAGGAGTAGTGAGCAGTTCTTC,CASSEAPSGRSSEQFF
TRBJ2-7,-,TRBV2,few,TGTGCCAGCAGTGCAGGGAGGCTTAGCTACGAGCAGTACTTC,CASSAGRLSYEQYF
TRBJ1-4,-,TRBV7-2,few,TGTGCCAGCAGCTTAGAAGTTGCTGAAAAACTGTTTTTT,CASSLEVAEKLFF
TRBJ2-2,-,TRBV6-1,few,TGTGCCAGCAGTCCCGACGCCGGGGAGCTGTTTTTT,CASSPDAGELFF
TRBJ2-5,TRBD2,TRBV5-8,-,TGTGCCAGCAGCTCCCCGACTAGCGGGAGAACCCAGTACTTC,CASSSPTSGRTQYF
TRBJ2-1,-,TRBV27,few,TGTGCCAGCAGTTTATCGAGGACCCCCTACAATGAGCAGTTCTTC,CASSLSRTPYNEQFF
TRBJ2-1,-,TRBV7-9,-,TGTGCCAGCAGCTCCTCGTGGAGCGATGAGCAGTTCTTC,CASSSSWSDEQFF
TRBJ1-2,-,TRBV27,-,TGTGCCAGCCTTACGTACGGGGGAGGCTACACCTTC,CASLTYGGGYTF
TRBJ1-2,-,TRBV24-1,few,TGTGCCACCAGTGATCGGCAGTCTGCTGGCTACACCTTC,CATSDRQSAGYTF
TRBJ1-5,-,TRBV7-2,-,TGTGCCAGCAGCTTAGAAAGCAGAATTAGCAATCAGCCCCAGCATTTT,CASSLESRISNQPQHF
TRBJ1-1,-,TRBV6-1,-,TGTGCCAGCAACCAGGGATTTAACACTGAAGCTTTCTTT,CASNQGFNTEAFF
TRBJ1-1,TRBD1,TRBV6-1,many,TGTGCCAGCAGATCGACAGGGTTCACTGAAGCTTTCTTT,CASRSTGFTEAFF
TRBJ2-7,TRBD2,TRBV5-6,few,TGTGCCAGCAGCTTGGCGGGGGGACTAGCCTACGAGCAGTACTTC,CASSLAGGLAYEQYF
TRBJ1-1,-,TRBV25-1,-,TGTGCCAGCAGTGAACGAGGAGGGGGGAACACTGAAGCTTTCTTT,CASSERGGGNTEAFF
TRBJ2-1,-,TRBV2,many,TGTGCCAGCAGTGTATGGGACTACAATGAGCAGTTCTTC,CASSVWDYNEQFF
TRBJ2-2,-,TRBV7-9,few,TGTGCCAGCAGCATCTTTGCTGTGGGAAGTGTCGGGGAGCTGTTTTTT,CASSIFAVGSVGELFF
TRBJ2-6,TRBD1,TRBV5-1,once,TGCGCCAGCAGCTTTGATGGGACAGGGGGTTTCTCTGGGGCCAACGTCCTGACTTTC,CASSFDGTGGFSGANVLTF
TRBJ2-7,-,TRBV7-2,-,TGTGCCAGCAGCTTCCCGGGACGGAGCCCCTACGAGCAGTACTTC,CASSFPGRSPYEQYF
TRBJ2-7,TRBD2,TRBV28,many,TGTGCCAGCAGTCCGTTCCCGGGACTAGCCGACGAGCAGTACTTC,CASSPFPGLADEQYF
TRBJ2-1,TRBD2,TRBV3-1,few,TGTGCCAGCAGCCAAGATCCTAGTGGGAGGGCCTACAATGAGCAGTTCTTC,CASSQDPSGRAYNEQFF
TRBJ2-2,-,TRBV5-6,-,TGTGCCAGCAGCTCCTTGAGCCGACAGGATGGTACCGGGGAGCTGTTTTTT,CASSSLSRQDGTGELFF
TRBJ2-1,-,TRBV2,-,TGTGCCAGTTTGGCAAATGAGCAGTTCTTC,CASLANEQFF
TRBJ2-3,TRBD2,TRBV6-2/TRBV6-3,-,TGTGCCAGCAGTTACACAGCGGGAGGGCCAACAGATACGCAGTATTTT,CASSYTAGGPTDTQYF
TRBJ2-1,-,TRBV7-3,many,TGTGCCAGCAGCTTCCCTGGGGATGAGCAGTTCTTC,CASSFPGDEQFF
TRBJ1-2,TRBD1,TRBV6-2/TRBV6-3,few,TGTGCCAGCAGTTACTCGAGGACAGGGGGCAGCAACTATGGCTACACCTTC,CASSYSRTGGSNYGYTF
TRBJ2-3,TRBD2,TRBV2,-,TGTGCCAGCAGCCCCATCTCAAGCGGGAGGGGCACAGATACGCAGTATTTT,CASSPISSGRGTDTQYF
TRBJ2-1,-,TRBV30,-,TGTGCCTGGAGTGTACTGGAGCAGTTCTTC,CAWSVLEQFF
TRBJ2-7,-,TRBV2,many,TGTGCCAGCAGACCGGACATACCTAAAACCTACGAGCAGTACTTC,CASRPDIPKTYEQYF
TRBJ1-1,TRBD1,TRBV7-3,few,TGTGCCAGCAGCAAACACGGGACAGGGGGTTCGAGCACTGAAGCTTTCTTT,CASSKHGTGGSSTEAFF
TRBJ2-3,-,TRBV4-1,once,TGCGCCAGCAGCCTTACCTTCTGGGGAACAGATACGCAGTATTTT,CASSLTFWGTDTQYF
TRBJ1-1,-,TRBV29-1,few,TGCAGCGTTGAGAAGAACACTGAAGCTTTCTTT,CSVEKNTEAFF
TRBJ2-7,-,TRBV28,many,TGTGCCAGCAGTTTCCCTCGGCAGGGGGAGGCCTACGAGCAGTACTTC,CASSFPRQGEAYEQYF
TRBJ1-1,TRBD1,TRBV3-1,few,TGTGCCAGCAGCCACGATTGCAGGGACAGGGTGAACACTGAAGCTTTCTTT,CASSHDCRDRVNTEAFF
TRBJ1-4,-,TRBV19,few,TGTGCCAGTAGTATCGGACAGCCAACCAATGAAAAACTGTTTTTT,CASSIGQPTNEKLFF
TRBJ2-7,-,TRBV5-1,few,TGCGCCAGCAGCTTGGGACATAGCGGTCCTACCTACGAGCAGTACTTC,CASSLGHSGPTYEQYF
TRBJ2-5,-,TRBV9,-,TGTGCCAGCAGCGTAGCTCCGGTAAAAGGAGAGACCCAGTACTTC,CASSVAPVKGETQYF
TRBJ2-3,TRBD1,TRBV30,few,TGTGCCTGGAGTACAGGGGCAAGGTCAGATACGCAGTATTTT,CAWSTGARSDTQYF
TRBJ2-5,TRBD2,TRBV20-1,-,TGCAGTGGAGTGATTAGCGGGGAGAAGACCCAGTACTTC,CSGVISGEKTQYF
TRBJ1-2,-,TRBV20-1,-,TGCAGTGCTAGAGATCTTACGGGCAGCTTCTATGGCTACACCTTC,CSARDLTGSFYGYTF
TRBJ2-7,-,TRBV7-9,few,TGTGCCAGCAGCTTAGCGTCGGGACGTAACGAGCAGTACTTC,CASSLASGRNEQYF